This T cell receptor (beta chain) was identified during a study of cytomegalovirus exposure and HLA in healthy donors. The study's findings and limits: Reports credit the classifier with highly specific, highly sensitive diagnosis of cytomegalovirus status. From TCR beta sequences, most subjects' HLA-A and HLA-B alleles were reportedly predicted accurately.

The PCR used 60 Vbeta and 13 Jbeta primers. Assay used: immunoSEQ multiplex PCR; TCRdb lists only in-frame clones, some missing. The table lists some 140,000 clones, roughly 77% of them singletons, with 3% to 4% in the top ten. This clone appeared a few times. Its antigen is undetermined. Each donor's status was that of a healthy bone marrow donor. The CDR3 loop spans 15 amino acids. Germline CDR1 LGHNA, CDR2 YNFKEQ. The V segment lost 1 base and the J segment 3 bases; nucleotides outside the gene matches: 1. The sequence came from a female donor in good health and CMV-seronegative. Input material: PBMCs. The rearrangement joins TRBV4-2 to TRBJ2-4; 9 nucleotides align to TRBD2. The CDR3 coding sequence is TGTGCCAGCAGCCAAGTACTAGCGGGCAAAAACATTCAGTACTTC. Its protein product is CASSQVLAGKNIQYF.